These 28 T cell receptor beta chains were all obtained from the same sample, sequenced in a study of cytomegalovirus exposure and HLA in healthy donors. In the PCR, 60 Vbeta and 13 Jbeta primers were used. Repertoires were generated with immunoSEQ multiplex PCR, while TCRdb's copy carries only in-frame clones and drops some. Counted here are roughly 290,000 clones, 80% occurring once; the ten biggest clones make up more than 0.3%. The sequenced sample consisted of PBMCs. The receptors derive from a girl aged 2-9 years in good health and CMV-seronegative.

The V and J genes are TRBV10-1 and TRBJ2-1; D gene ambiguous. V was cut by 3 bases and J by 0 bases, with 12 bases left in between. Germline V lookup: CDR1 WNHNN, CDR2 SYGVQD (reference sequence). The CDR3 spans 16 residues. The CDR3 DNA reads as TGCGCCAGCAGTGACTCTACCTCTAGCTCCTACAATGAGCAGTTCTTC. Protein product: CASSDSTSSSYNEQFF.

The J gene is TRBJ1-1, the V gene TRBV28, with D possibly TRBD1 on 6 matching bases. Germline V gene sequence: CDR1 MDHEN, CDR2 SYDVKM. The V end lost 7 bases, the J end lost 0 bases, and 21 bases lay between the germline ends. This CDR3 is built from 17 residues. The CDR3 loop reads CASTLPGQILMNTEAFF. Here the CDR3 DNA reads TGTGCCAGCACCTTACCCGGACAGATCTTGATGAACACTGAAGCTTTCTTT.

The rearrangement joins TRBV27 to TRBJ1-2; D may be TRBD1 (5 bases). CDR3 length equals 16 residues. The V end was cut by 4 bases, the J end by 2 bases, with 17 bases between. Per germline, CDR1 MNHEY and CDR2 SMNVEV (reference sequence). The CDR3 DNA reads TGTGCCAGCAGTTCCCTAGGGGCCGGCGGAAACTATGGCTACACCTTC. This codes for CASSSLGAGGNYGYTF.

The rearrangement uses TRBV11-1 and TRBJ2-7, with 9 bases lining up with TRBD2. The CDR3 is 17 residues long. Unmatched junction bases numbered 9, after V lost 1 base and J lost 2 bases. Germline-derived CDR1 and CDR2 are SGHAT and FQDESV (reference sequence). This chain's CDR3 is CASSLETSGGPPYEQYF. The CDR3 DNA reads TGTGCCAGCAGCTTAGAGACTAGCGGAGGGCCGCCCTACGAGCAGTACTTC.

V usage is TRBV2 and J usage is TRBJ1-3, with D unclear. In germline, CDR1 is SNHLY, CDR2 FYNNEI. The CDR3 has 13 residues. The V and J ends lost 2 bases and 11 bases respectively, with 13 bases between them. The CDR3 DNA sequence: TGTGCCAGCAGTGAAAGGTGGGAGACCTCCATATATTTT. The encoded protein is CASSERWETSIYF.

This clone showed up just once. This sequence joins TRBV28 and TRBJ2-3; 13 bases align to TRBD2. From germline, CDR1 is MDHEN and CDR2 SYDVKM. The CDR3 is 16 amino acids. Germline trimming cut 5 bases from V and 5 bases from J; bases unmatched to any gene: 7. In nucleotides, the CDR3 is TGTGCCAGCAGTCGACTAGCGGGAGGAGTGAGAGATACGCAGTATTTT. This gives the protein CASSRLAGGVRDTQYF.

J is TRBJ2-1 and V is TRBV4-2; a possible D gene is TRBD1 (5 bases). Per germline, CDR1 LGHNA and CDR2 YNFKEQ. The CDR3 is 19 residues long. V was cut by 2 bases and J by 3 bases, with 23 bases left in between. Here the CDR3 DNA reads TGTGCCAGCAGCCAACTCCCCTTCCCAGTGGGCGGACACTACAATGAGCAGTTCTTC. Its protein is CASSQLPFPVGGHYNEQFF.

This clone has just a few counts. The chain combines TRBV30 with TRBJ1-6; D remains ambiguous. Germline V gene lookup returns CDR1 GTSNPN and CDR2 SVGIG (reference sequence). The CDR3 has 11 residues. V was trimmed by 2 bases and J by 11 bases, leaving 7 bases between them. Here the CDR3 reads CAWSQSAPLHF. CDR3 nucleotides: TGTGCCTGGAGTCAGTCAGCACCCCTCCACTTT. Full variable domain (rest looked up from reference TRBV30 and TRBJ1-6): SQTIHQWPATLVQPVGSPLSLECTVEGTSNPNLYWYRQAAGRGLQLLFYSVGIGQISSEVPQNLSASRPQDRQFILSSKKLLLSDSGFYLCAWSQSAPLHFGNGTRLTVT.

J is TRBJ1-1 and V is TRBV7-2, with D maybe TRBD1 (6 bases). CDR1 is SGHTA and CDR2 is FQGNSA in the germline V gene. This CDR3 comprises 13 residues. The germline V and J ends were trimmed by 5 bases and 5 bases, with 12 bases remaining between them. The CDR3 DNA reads TGTGCCAGCAGCAAGGGGGATGTGACTGAAGCTTTCTTT. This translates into CASSKGDVTEAFF. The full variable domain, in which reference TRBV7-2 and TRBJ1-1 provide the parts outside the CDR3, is GAGVSQSPSNKVTEKGKDVELRCDPISGHTALYWYRQSLGQGLEFLIYFQGNSAPDKSGLPSDRFSAERTGGSVSTLTIQRTQQEDSAVYLCASSKGDVTEAFFGQGTRLTVV.

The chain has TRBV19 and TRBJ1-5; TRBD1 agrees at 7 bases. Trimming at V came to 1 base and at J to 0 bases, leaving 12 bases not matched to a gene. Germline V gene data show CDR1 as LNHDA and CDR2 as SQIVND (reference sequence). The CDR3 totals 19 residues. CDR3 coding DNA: TGTGCCAGTAGTATAGGGGTGGGACAGAGATTTTATAGCAATCAGCCCCAGCATTTT. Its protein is CASSIGVGQRFYSNQPQHF. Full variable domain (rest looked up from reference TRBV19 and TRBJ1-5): DGGITQSPKYLFRKEGQNVTLSCEQNLNHDAMYWYRQDPGQGLRLIYYSQIVNDFQKGDIAEGYSVSREKKESFPLTVTSAQKNPTAFYLCASSIGVGQRFYSNQPQHFGDGTRLSIL.

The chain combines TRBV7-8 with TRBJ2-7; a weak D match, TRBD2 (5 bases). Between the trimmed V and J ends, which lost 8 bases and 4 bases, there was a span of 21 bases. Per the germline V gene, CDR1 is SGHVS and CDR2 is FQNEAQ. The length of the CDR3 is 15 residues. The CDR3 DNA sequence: TGTGCCAGCTCAAGAGCTAGCCCCCGTGCATACGAGCAGTACTTC. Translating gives CASSRASPRAYEQYF.

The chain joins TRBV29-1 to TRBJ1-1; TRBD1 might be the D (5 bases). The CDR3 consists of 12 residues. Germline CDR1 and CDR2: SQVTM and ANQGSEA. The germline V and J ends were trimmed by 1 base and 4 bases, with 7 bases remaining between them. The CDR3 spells CSVEAQGTEAFF. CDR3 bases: TGCAGCGTTGAAGCGCAGGGCACTGAAGCTTTCTTT.

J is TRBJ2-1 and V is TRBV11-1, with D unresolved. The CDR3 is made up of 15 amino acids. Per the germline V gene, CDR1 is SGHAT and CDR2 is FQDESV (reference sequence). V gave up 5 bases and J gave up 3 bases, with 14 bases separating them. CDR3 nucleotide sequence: TGTGCCAGCAGCAAGGTCGTCCGGAGCTACAATGAGCAGTTCTTC. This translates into CASSKVVRSYNEQFF.

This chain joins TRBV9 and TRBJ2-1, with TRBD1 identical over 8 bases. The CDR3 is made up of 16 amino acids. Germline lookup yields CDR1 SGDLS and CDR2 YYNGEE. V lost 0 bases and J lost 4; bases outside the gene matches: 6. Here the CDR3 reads CASSVEAGGNYNEQFF. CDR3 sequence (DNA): TGTGCCAGCAGCGTAGAAGCAGGGGGCAATTACAATGAGCAGTTCTTC.

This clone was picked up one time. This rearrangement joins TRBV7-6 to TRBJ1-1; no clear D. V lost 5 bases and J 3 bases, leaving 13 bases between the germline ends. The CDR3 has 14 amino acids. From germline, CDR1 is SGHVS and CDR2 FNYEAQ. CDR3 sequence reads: CASSRTKSDTEAFF. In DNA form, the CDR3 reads TGTGCCAGCAGCCGAACCAAGAGTGACACTGAAGCTTTCTTT. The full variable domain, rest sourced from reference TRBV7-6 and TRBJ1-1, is GAGVSQSPRYKVTKRGQDVALRCDPISGHVSLYWYRQALGQGPEFLTYFNYEAQQDKSGLPNDRFSAERPEGSISTLTIQRTEQRDSAMYRCASSRTKSDTEAFFGQGTRLTVV.

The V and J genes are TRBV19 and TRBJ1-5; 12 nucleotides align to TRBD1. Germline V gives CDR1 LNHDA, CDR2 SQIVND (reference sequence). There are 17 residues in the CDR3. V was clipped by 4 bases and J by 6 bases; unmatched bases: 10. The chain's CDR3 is CASSRSGTGGESQPQHF. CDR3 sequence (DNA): TGTGCCAGTAGTAGATCCGGGACAGGGGGCGAGAGTCAGCCCCAGCATTTT.

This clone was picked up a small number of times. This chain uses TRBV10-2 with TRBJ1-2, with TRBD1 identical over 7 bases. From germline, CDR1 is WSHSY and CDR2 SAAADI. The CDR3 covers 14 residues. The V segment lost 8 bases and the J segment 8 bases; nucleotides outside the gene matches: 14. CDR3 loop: CASCPRDSLGGYTF. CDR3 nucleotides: TGCGCCAGCTGTCCCCGGGACAGCCTAGGGGGCTACACCTTC.

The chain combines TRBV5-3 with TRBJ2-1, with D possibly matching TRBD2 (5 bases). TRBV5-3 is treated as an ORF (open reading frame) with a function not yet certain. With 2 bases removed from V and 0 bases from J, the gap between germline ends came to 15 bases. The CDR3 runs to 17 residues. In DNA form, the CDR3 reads TGTGCCAGAAGCTTTCCGGCAGGCGAGGGCTCCTACAATGAGCAGTTCTTC. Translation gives CARSFPAGEGSYNEQFF.

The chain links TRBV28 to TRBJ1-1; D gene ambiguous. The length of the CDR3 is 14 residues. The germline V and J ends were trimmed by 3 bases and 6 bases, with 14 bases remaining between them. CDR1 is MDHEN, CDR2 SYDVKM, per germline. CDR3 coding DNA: TGTGCCAGCAGTTTGGGCCACCTGCTTGCTGAAGCTTTCTTT. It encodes CASSLGHLLAEAFF. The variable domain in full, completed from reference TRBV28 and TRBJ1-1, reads DVKVTQSSRYLVKRTGEKVFLECVQDMDHENMFWYRQDPGLGLRLIYFSYDVKMKEKGDIPEGYSVSREKKERFSLILESASTNQTSMYLCASSLGHLLAEAFFGQGTRLTVV.

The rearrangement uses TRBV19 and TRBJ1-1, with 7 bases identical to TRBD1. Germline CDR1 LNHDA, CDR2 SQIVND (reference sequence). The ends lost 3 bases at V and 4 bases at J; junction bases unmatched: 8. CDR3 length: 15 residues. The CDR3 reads CASSIWGAGGTEAFF. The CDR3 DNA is TGTGCCAGTAGTATTTGGGGGGCAGGGGGCACTGAAGCTTTCTTT.

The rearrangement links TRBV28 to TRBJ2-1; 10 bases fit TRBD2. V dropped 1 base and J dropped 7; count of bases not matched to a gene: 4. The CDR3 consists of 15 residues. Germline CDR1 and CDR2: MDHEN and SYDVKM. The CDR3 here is CASSLSSGGGNEQFF. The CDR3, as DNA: TGTGCCAGCAGTTTATCTAGCGGGGGTGGGAATGAGCAGTTCTTC.

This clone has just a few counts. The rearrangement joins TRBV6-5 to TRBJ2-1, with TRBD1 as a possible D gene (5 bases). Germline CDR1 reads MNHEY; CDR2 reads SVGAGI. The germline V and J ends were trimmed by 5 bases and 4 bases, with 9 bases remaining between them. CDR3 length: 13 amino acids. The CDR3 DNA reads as TGTGCCAGCAGTCTGGGGCTATACAATGAGCAGTTCTTC. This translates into CASSLGLYNEQFF.

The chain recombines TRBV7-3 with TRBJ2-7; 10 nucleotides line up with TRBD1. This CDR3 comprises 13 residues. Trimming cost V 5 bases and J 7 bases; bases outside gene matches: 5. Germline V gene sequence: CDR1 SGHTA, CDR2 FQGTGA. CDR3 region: CASSPWDRGEQYF. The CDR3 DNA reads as TGTGCCAGCAGCCCCTGGGACAGGGGAGAGCAGTACTTC.

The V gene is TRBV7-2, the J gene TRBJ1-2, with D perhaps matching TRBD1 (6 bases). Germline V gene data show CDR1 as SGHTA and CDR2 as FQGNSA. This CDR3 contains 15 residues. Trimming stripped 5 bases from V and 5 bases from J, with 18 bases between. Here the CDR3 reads CASSTSSGTQYGYTF. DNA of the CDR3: TGTGCCAGCAGCACCTCTTCCGGGACACAGTATGGCTACACCTTC.

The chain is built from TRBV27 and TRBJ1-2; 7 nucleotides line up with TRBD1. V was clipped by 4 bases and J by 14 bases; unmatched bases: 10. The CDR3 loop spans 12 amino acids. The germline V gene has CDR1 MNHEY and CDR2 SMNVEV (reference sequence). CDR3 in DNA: TGTGCCAGCAGTTCAGACAGGGTTCTAAGGACCTTC. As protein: CASSSDRVLRTF.

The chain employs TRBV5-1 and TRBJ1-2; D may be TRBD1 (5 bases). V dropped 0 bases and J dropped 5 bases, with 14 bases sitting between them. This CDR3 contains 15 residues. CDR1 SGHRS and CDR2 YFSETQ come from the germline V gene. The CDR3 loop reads CASSLEGQTIYGYTF. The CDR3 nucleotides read TGCGCCAGCAGCTTGGAGGGGCAGACAATATATGGCTACACCTTC.

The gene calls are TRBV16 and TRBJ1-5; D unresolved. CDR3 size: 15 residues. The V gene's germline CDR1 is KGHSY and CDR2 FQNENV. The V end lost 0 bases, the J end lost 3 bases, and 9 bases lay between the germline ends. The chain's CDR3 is CASSQSIGVNQPQHF. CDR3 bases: TGTGCCAGCAGCCAATCAATCGGGGTCAATCAGCCCCAGCATTTT.

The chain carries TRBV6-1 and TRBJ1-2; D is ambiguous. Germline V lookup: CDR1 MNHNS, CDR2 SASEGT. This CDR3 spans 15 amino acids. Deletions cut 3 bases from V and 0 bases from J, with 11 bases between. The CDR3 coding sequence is TGTGCCAGCAGTGAGGAGCTTCCTACTAACTATGGCTACACCTTC. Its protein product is CASSEELPTNYGYTF.